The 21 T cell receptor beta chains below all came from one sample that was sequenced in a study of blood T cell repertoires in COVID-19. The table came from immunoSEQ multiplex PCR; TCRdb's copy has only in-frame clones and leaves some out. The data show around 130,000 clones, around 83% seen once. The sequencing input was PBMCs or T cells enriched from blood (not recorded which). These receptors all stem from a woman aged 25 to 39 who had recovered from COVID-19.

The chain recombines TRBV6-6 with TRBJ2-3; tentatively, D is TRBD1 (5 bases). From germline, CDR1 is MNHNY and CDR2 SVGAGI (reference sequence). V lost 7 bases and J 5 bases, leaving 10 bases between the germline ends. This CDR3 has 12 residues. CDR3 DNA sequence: TGTGCCAGCACCAGGGTAGGAGATACGCAGTATTTT. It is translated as CASTRVGDTQYF.

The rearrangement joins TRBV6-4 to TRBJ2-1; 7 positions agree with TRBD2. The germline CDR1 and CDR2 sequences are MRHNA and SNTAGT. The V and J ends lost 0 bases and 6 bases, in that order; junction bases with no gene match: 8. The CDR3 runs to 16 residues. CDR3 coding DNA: TGTGCCAGCAGTGACTCGTCGCTAGCGGATTCCAATGAGCAGTTCTTC. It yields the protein CASSDSSLADSNEQFF.

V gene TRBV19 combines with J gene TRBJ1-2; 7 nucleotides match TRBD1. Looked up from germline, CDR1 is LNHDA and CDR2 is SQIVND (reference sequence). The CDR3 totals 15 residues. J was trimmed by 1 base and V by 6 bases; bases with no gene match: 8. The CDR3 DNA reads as TGTGCCAGTAGGTCGACAGGGAATGATAACTATGGCTACACCTTC. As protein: CASRSTGNDNYGYTF.

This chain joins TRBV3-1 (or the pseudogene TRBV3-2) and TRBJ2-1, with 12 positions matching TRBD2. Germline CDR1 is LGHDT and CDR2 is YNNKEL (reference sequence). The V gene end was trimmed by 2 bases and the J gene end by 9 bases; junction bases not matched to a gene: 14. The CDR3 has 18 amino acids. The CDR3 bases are TGTGCCAGCAGCCAATTGGGCGGTCGACTAGCGGGAGCGCTTGAGCAGTTCTTC. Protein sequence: CASSQLGGRLAGALEQFF.

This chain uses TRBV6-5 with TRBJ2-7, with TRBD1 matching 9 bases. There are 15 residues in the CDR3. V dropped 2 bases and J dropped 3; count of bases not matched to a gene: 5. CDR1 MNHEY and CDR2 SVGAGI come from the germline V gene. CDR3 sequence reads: CASSYLKDRGYEQYF. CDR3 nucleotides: TGTGCCAGCAGTTACCTTAAGGACAGGGGCTACGAGCAGTACTTC.

The CDR3, as DNA: TGTGCCAGCAGCAGACACGGACAGGGTGGCGAGCAGTACTTC. The encoded protein is CASSRHGQGGEQYF. The genes are TRBV7-8 and TRBJ2-7, with 8 nucleotides matching TRBD1. The CDR3 runs to 14 residues. The J segment lost 6 bases and the V segment lost 5 bases, leaving 9 bases of the junction unmatched. Germline V gene sequence: CDR1 SGHVS, CDR2 FQNEAQ.

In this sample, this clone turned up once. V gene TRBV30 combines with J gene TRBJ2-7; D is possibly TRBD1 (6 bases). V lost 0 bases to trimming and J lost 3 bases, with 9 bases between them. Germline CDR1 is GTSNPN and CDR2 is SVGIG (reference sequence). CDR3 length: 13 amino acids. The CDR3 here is CAWSVGQIYEQYF. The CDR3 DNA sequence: TGTGCCTGGAGTGTCGGACAGATCTACGAGCAGTACTTC.

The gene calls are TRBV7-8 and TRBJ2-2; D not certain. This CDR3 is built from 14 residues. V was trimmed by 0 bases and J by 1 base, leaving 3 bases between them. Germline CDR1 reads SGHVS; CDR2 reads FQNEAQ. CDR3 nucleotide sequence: TGTGCCAGCAGCTTAGCCGGGAACACCGGGGAGCTGTTTTTT. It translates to CASSLAGNTGELFF. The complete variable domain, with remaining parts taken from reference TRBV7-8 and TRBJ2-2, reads GAGVSQSPRYKVAKRGQDVALRCDPISGHVSLFWYQQALGQGPEFLTYFQNEAQLDKSGLPSDRFFAERPEGSVSTLKIQRTQQEDSAVYLCASSLAGNTGELFFGEGSRLTVL.

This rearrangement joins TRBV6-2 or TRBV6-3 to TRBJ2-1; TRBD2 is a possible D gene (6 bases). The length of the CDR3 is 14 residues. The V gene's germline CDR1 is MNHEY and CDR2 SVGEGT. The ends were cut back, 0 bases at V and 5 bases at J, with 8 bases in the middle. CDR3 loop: CASSYSTRHNEQFF. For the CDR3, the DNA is TGTGCCAGCAGTTACTCGACTAGACACAATGAGCAGTTCTTC.

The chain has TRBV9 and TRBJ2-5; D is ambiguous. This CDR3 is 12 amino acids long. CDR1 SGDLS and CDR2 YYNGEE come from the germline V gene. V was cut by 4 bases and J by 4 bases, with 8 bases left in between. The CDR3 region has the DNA TGTGCCAGCAGCTCCTCAGGAGAGACCCAGTACTTC. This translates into CASSSSGETQYF.

CDR3 in DNA: TGTGCCAGCAGCTTAGGGGGCTCCGGCTACGAGCAGTACTTC. The encoded protein is CASSLGGSGYEQYF. The chain combines TRBV7-6 with TRBJ2-7, with TRBD1 as a possible D gene (5 bases). Per germline, CDR1 SGHVS and CDR2 FNYEAQ. The length of the CDR3 is 14 residues. V lost 1 base and J 3 bases, leaving 10 bases between the germline ends.

The DNA for the CDR3 is TGTGCCAGCAGCCCGACTAGCGGGAAGACAGATACGCAGTATTTT. Translated, it gives CASSPTSGKTDTQYF. This chain uses TRBV28 with TRBJ2-3; 11 bases are a match to TRBD2. V gave up 6 bases and J gave up 3 bases; unmatched junction bases: 5. The CDR3 length is 15 residues. Per germline, CDR1 MDHEN and CDR2 SYDVKM.

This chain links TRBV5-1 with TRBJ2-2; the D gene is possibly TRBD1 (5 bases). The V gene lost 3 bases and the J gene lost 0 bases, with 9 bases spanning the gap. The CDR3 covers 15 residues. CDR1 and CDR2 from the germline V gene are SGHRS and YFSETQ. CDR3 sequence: CASSSRAPNTGELFF. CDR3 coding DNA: TGCGCCAGCAGCTCCAGGGCCCCGAACACCGGGGAGCTGTTTTTT.

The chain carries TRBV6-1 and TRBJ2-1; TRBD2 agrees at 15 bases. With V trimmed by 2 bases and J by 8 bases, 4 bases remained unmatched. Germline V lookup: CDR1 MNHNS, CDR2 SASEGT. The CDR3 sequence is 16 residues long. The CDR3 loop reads CASSERGTSGRHEQFF. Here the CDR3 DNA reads TGTGCCAGCAGTGAACGTGGGACTAGCGGGAGGCATGAGCAGTTCTTC.

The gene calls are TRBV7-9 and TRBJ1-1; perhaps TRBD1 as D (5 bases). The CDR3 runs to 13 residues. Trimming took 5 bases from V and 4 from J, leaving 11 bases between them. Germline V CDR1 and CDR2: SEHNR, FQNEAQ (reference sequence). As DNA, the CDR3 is TGTGCCAGCAGCGACAGTGATCCCACTGAAGCTTTCTTT. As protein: CASSDSDPTEAFF.

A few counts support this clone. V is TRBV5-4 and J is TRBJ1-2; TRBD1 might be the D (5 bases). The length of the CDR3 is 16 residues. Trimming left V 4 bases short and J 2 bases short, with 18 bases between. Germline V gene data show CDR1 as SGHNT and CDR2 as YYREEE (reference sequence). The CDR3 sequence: CASSPRTQRWNYGYTF. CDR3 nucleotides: TGTGCCAGCAGCCCCCGGACACAACGCTGGAACTATGGCTACACCTTC.

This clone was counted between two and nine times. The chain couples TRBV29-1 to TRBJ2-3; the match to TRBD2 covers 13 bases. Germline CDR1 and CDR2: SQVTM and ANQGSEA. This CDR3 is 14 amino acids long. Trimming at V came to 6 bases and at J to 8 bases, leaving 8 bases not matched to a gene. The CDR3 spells CSVDRLAGGGTQYF. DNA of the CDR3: TGCAGCGTCGACCGACTAGCGGGAGGAGGTACGCAGTATTTT.

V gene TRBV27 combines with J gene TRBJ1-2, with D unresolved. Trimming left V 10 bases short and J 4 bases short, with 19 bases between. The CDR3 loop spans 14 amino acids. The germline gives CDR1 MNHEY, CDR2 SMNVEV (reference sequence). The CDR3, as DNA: TGTGCCACTAAAACCTCGGGTAGGCCCTATGGCTACACCTTC. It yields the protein CATKTSGRPYGYTF.

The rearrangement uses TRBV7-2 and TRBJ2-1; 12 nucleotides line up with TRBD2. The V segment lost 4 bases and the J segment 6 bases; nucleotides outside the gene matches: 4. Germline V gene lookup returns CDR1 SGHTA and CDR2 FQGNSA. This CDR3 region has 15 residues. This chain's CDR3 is CASSSTSGRLNEQFF. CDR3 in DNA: TGTGCCAGCAGCTCTACTAGCGGGAGGCTCAATGAGCAGTTCTTC.

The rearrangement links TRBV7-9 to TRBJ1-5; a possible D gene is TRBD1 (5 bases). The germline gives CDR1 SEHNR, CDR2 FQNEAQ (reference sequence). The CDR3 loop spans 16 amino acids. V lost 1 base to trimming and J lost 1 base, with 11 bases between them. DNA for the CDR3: TGTGCCAGCAGCTTAGTGGGGGGAAGGAGCAATCAGCCCCAGCATTTT. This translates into CASSLVGGRSNQPQHF.

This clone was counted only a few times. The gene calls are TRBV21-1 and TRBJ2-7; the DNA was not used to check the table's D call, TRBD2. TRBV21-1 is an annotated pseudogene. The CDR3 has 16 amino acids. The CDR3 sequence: CASNPTSGYLTYEQYF. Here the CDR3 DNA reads TGTGCCAGCAACCCGACTAGCGGGTATCTTACCTACGAGCAGTACTTC.